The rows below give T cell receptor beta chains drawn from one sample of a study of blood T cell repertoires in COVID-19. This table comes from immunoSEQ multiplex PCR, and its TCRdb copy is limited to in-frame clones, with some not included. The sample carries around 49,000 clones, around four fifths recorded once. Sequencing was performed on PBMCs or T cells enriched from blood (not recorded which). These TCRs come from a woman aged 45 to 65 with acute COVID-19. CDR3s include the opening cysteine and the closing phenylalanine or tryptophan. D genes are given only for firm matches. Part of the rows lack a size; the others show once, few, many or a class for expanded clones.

TGTGCCAGCAGCCAGCCGGGACTAGCGGGGCGTGGTGAGCAGTTCTTC	CASSQPGLAGRGEQFF	TRBD2	TRBV3-1/TRBV3-2	TRBJ2-1	.
TGTGCCAGCAGTTTGACGGAGAAGAATTCACCCCTCCACTTT	CASSLTEKNSPLHF	.	TRBV28	TRBJ1-6	.
TGTGCCAGCAGCCGGGACAGGAACACTGAAGCTTTCTTT	CASSRDRNTEAFF	TRBD1	TRBV2	TRBJ1-1	.
TGTGCCAGCAGCTTCTCAGGGGCCCCTGAGTCTGGGGCCAACGTCCTGACTTTC	CASSFSGAPESGANVLTF	.	TRBV7-9	TRBJ2-6	.
TGCGCCAGCATAGGGAGGGGGAACACTGAAGCTTTCTTT	CASIGRGNTEAFF	.	TRBV10-1	TRBJ1-1	.
TGTGCCTGGAGTGAGGTGAGCGGGGGGCCCGCAAAGCAGTTCTTC	CAWSEVSGGPAKQFF	TRBD2	TRBV30	TRBJ2-1	.
TGTGCCTGGAGTAGTCGGGGGGCCCCGAACACTGAAGCTTTCTTT	CAWSSRGAPNTEAFF	.	TRBV30	TRBJ1-1	.
TGTGCCAGCAGCTTTACGAACACCGGGGAGCTGTTTTTT	CASSFTNTGELFF	.	TRBV7-3	TRBJ2-2	.
TGTGCCAGCAGCGTAGGGGGAACGAGGGATGGCTACACCTTC	CASSVGGTRDGYTF	.	TRBV9	TRBJ1-2	.
TGTGCCAGCAGCTCCTGGCGCGGGACAGGGGGAAGTACGGGAGGCTACACCTTC	CASSSWRGTGGSTGGYTF	TRBD1	TRBV11-2	TRBJ1-2	once
TGTGCCAGCACAACTAGCGGGGGGGCGGCCTACGAGCAGTACTTC	CASTTSGGAAYEQYF	TRBD2	TRBV6-5	TRBJ2-7	.